The 14 T cell receptor beta chains given below trace back to one sample, sequenced in a study of cytomegalovirus exposure and HLA in healthy donors. The study ran its PCR with 60 Vbeta and 13 Jbeta primers. Profiled with immunoSEQ multiplex PCR; TCRdb holds only in-frame clones, not every one. The table has 95,000 to 150,000 clones, about 83% seen once; the top ten hold 2.5% to 3%. Input material: PBMCs. These receptors were obtained from a woman aged 40 to 49 in good health and CMV-seropositive.

The rearrangement uses TRBV7-6 and TRBJ2-7; the match to TRBD1 covers 9 bases. This CDR3 spans 15 amino acids. V shed 7 bases and J 3 bases; nucleotides not matched to a gene: 10. Germline-derived CDR1 and CDR2 are SGHVS and FNYEAQ. The DNA for the CDR3 is TGTGCCAGCACCCCCGGGACAGGGAACTTCTACGAGCAGTACTTC. It translates to CASTPGTGNFYEQYF.

The chain has TRBV7-2 and TRBJ2-5; perhaps TRBD2 as D (5 bases). Germline V gives CDR1 SGHTA, CDR2 FQGNSA. CDR3 length equals 15 residues. The germline V and J ends were trimmed by 5 bases and 7 bases, with 20 bases remaining between them. The CDR3 DNA sequence: TGTGCCAGCAGCCAGGTCGCGGGTTCGGTAGGGACCCAGTACTTC. Protein product: CASSQVAGSVGTQYF.

V usage is TRBV7-8 and J usage is TRBJ2-7; no reliable D call. This CDR3 is 14 amino acids long. Trimming left V 2 bases short and J 2 bases short, with 10 bases between. Germline V gene sequence: CDR1 SGHVS, CDR2 FQNEAQ. The CDR3 region is CASSLIADTYEQYF. The CDR3 nucleotides are TGTGCCAGCAGCTTAATCGCGGATACCTACGAGCAGTACTTC.

The genes are TRBV2 and TRBJ2-1; 11 positions agree with TRBD2. J was trimmed by 6 bases and V by 6 bases; bases with no gene match: 7. The CDR3 contains 15 residues. Germline values: CDR1 SNHLY, CDR2 FYNNEI. The CDR3 region has the DNA TGTGCCAGCAGCGTAGCGGGGGGGCTCGTCAATGAGCAGTTCTTC. This codes for CASSVAGGLVNEQFF.

The chain links TRBV7-9 to TRBJ2-7; 12 nucleotides agree with TRBD2. Trimming removed 5 bases from V and 7 bases from J; junction bases left unmatched: 9. This CDR3 spans 15 amino acids. Germline V lookup: CDR1 SEHNR, CDR2 FQNEAQ (reference sequence). This chain's CDR3 is CASSPRLAGEGEQYF. In nucleotides, the CDR3 is TGTGCCAGCAGCCCGAGACTAGCGGGAGAGGGAGAGCAGTACTTC.

The V gene is TRBV27, the J gene TRBJ1-2; perhaps TRBD1 as D (6 bases). Per germline, CDR1 MNHEY and CDR2 SMNVEV (reference sequence). Between the trimmed V and J ends, which lost 8 bases and 2 bases, there was a span of 12 bases. The CDR3 is made up of 13 amino acids. For the CDR3, the DNA is TGTGCCAGCTCGAACACAGGGAACTATGGCTACACCTTC. Its protein product is CASSNTGNYGYTF.

This chain joins TRBV7-8 and TRBJ1-1; D is possibly TRBD1 (6 bases). Germline V gene data show CDR1 as SGHVS and CDR2 as FQNEAQ. There are 14 residues in the CDR3. Deletions cut 5 bases from V and 4 bases from J, with 14 bases between. The CDR3 loop is CASSPGGASTEAFF. Here the CDR3 DNA reads TGTGCCAGCAGCCCCGGGGGGGCGAGCACTGAAGCTTTCTTT.

This chain connects TRBV9 to TRBJ2-6, with D unclear. This CDR3 spans 15 amino acids. From germline, CDR1 is SGDLS and CDR2 YYNGEE. Trimming stripped 0 bases from V and 3 bases from J, with 7 bases between. CDR3 sequence reads: CASSVVPVGANVLTF. CDR3 sequence (DNA): TGTGCCAGCAGCGTAGTCCCGGTTGGGGCCAACGTCCTGACTTTC.

The rearrangement uses TRBV4-2 and TRBJ2-2; 14 positions agree with TRBD2. The CDR3 is 16 amino acids. V lost 2 bases and J lost 12; bases outside the gene matches: 8. Germline V gene data show CDR1 as LGHNA and CDR2 as YNFKEQ. The CDR3 nucleotides read TGTGCCAGCAGCCAACCCAGACTAGCGGGAGGGCCTAAGCTGTTTTTT. As protein: CASSQPRLAGGPKLFF.

This clone was detected a few times. V usage is TRBV23-1 and J usage is TRBJ1-4; 7 bases map to TRBD1. TRBV23-1 is designated an ORF whose function remains uncertain. Unmatched junction bases numbered 16, after V lost 4 bases and J lost 8 bases. The CDR3 has 17 residues. CDR3 bases: TGCGCCAGCAGTCCCCTCCCTGAGACAGGGCAAAGGGAAAAACTGTTTTTT. Translating it yields CASSPLPETGQREKLFF.

The chain combines TRBV4-1 with TRBJ2-2; tentative D call: TRBD1 (5 bases). Per the germline V gene, CDR1 is MGHRA and CDR2 is YSYEKL. The CDR3 is made up of 12 amino acids. V gave up 5 bases and J gave up 6 bases, with 7 bases separating them. CDR3 region: CASSKQAGELFF. CDR3 in DNA: TGCGCCAGCAGCAAACAGGCCGGGGAGCTGTTTTTT.

The V and J genes are TRBV7-8 and TRBJ2-7; a possible D gene is TRBD1 (5 bases). The CDR3 extends over 15 amino acids. Per the germline V gene, CDR1 is SGHVS and CDR2 is FQNEAQ. Trimming removed 1 base from V and 6 bases from J, with 16 bases in between. In DNA, the CDR3 is TGTGCCAGCAGCTTAGAAGGGCCAGGGTTGCGCGAGCAGTACTTC. It encodes CASSLEGPGLREQYF.

This clone was found a few times. This rearrangement joins TRBV5-5 to TRBJ1-1; TRBD1 matches at 8 bases. The V and J ends lost 5 bases and 4 bases, in that order; junction bases with no gene match: 10. The V gene's germline CDR1 is SGHKS and CDR2 YYEKEE (reference sequence). The CDR3 loop spans 15 amino acids. The CDR3 region has the DNA TGTGCCAGCAGTATTGAGCCCACAGGGGGCACTGAAGCTTTCTTT. This codes for CASSIEPTGGTEAFF.

This chain connects TRBV6-1 to TRBJ2-7; tentatively, D is TRBD2 (6 bases). Germline V gene lookup returns CDR1 MNHNS and CDR2 SASEGT. This CDR3 has 13 residues. Trimming left V 3 bases short and J 0 bases short, with 6 bases between. CDR3 region: CASSERGSYEQYF. As DNA, the CDR3 is TGTGCCAGCAGTGAGCGGGGCTCCTACGAGCAGTACTTC.